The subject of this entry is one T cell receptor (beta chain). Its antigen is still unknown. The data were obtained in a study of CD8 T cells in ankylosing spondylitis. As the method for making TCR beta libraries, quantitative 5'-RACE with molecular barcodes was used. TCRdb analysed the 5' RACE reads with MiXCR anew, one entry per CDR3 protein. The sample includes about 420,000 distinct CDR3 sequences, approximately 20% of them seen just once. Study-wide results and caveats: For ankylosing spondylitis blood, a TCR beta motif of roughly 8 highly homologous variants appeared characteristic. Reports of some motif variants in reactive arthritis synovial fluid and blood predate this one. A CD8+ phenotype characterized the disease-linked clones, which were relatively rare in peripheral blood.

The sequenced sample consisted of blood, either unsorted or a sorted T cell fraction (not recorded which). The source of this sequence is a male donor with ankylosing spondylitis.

The CDR3 DNA reads as TGCAGCGTTGAAGATCGGAGACGTGGTGAGGGGGGGTACTTC. The encoded protein is CSVEDRRRGEGGYF. The chain recombines TRBV29-1 with TRBJ2-5; D may be TRBD1 or TRBD2 (6 bases each). V was shortened by 0 bases and J by 13 bases, with 21 bases between the two germline ends. The germline CDR1 and CDR2 sequences are SQVTM and ANQGSEA. The CDR3 runs to 14 residues.